The rows below give T cell receptor beta chains drawn from one sample of a study of blood T cell repertoires in COVID-19. Libraries were prepared by immunoSEQ multiplex PCR; TCRdb keeps only in-frame clonotypes and omits some of them. The sample consists of 100,000 to 150,000 clones, approximately 68% of them appearing once. Sequenced material: peripheral blood. These receptors were collected from a woman between 70 and 85 years old with acute or convalescent COVID-19. The CDR3 runs from the conserved cysteine through the conserved F or W. A D gene is named only where the DNA matches it firmly. Clone size, where shown, is once, few, many, or a class for clones that have expanded.

V: TRBV18; J: TRBJ1-2; size: .; D: TRBD1; DNA: TGTGCCAGCTCACCTCTGGGACAGCCCAGGGACTATGGCTACACCTTC; CDR3: CASSPLGQPRDYGYTF
V: TRBV11-2; J: TRBJ1-2; size: few; D: TRBD1; DNA: TGTGCCAGCAGCTTGAATACAGGGGGCGCGAAAGGCTACACCTTC; CDR3: CASSLNTGGAKGYTF
V: TRBV5-6; J: TRBJ1-3; size: .; D: TRBD1; DNA: TGTGCCAGCAGCTTGCCTTGGGGCAGGGGGTCGAACTCTGGAAACACCATATATTTT; CDR3: CASSLPWGRGSNSGNTIYF
V: TRBV7-9; J: TRBJ1-1; size: .; D: TRBD1; DNA: TGTGCCAGCAGCGTCACAGGGGGTCTGAACACTGAAGCTTTCTTT; CDR3: CASSVTGGLNTEAFF
V: TRBV15; J: TRBJ1-4; size: .; D: .; DNA: TGTGCCACCAGCAGAGATCCGACAGGACCGGAAAAACTGTTTTTT; CDR3: CATSRDPTGPEKLFF
V: TRBV19; J: TRBJ1-5; size: .; D: .; DNA: TGTGCCAGTTCAGGGTCCCGCCTCTTCAATCAGCCCCAGCATTTT; CDR3: CASSGSRLFNQPQHF
V: TRBV9; J: TRBJ2-2; size: .; D: .; DNA: TGTGCCAGCAGCGCGAGGGACTTCGTGAACACCGGGGAGCTGTTTTTT; CDR3: CASSARDFVNTGELFF
V: TRBV2; J: TRBJ2-3; size: many; D: TRBD1; DNA: TGTGCCAGCAGTGAGGTCTTACGGACAGGGGGCCTGACAGATACGCAGTATTTT; CDR3: CASSEVLRTGGLTDTQYF
V: TRBV5-1; J: TRBJ2-2; size: .; D: TRBD2; DNA: TGCGCCAGCAGCGCCCTGGGACTAGCGGGAAACACCGGGGAGCTGTTTTTT; CDR3: CASSALGLAGNTGELFF
V: TRBV7-3; J: TRBJ2-3; size: once; D: TRBD2; DNA: TGTGCCAGCAGCTTAAAGCGGGAGGGCACAGATACGCAGTATTTT; CDR3: CASSLKREGTDTQYF
V: TRBV28; J: TRBJ2-7; size: .; D: TRBD2; DNA: TGTGCCAGCAGTTTATTGGGCGGGACTAGCCCGGGCGAGCAGTACTTC; CDR3: CASSLLGGTSPGEQYF
V: TRBV28; J: TRBJ2-3; size: .; D: TRBD2; DNA: TGTGCCAGCAGGGATAGAGCGGGACCCACAGATACGCAGTATTTT; CDR3: CASRDRAGPTDTQYF
V: TRBV4-3; J: TRBJ1-2; size: .; D: .; DNA: TGCGCCAGCAGCCAAGTTCGGGGGTCTGACTATGGCTACACCTTC; CDR3: CASSQVRGSDYGYTF
V: TRBV7-8; J: TRBJ2-1; size: .; D: TRBD1; DNA: TGTGCCAGCAGCTTACGGGCTGGACAGGGGAATGAGCAGTTCTTC; CDR3: CASSLRAGQGNEQFF
V: TRBV5-1; J: TRBJ1-3; size: .; D: .; DNA: TGCGCCAGCAGCCCTCGACAGCTCTACTCTGGAAACACCATATATTTT; CDR3: CASSPRQLYSGNTIYF
V: TRBV27; J: TRBJ2-7; size: .; D: .; DNA: TGTGCCAGCAGGCACAATCGAGGAAGGGGCCACGAGCAGTACTTC; CDR3: CASRHNRGRGHEQYF
V: TRBV12-3/TRBV12-4; J: TRBJ1-5; size: .; D: .; DNA: TGTGCCAGCAGGAAAGACAGAAATCAGCCCCAGCATTTT; CDR3: CASRKDRNQPQHF
V: TRBV6-5; J: TRBJ2-7; size: .; D: .; DNA: TGTGCCAGTAACTCCGGGCCAGCGGTAGGGCAGTACTTC; CDR3: CASNSGPAVGQYF
V: TRBV5-1; J: TRBJ2-1; size: .; D: TRBD1; DNA: TGCGCCAGCAGCTTGGTGGGGACAGGACTTTACAATGAGCAGTTCTTC; CDR3: CASSLVGTGLYNEQFF
V: TRBV5-1; J: TRBJ2-7; size: .; D: TRBD1; DNA: TGCGCCAGCCAACTACAGGGGGGCGGCGAGCAGTACTTC; CDR3: CASQLQGGGEQYF
V: TRBV7-6; J: TRBJ2-7; size: .; D: TRBD1; DNA: TGTGCCAGCAGCACCTCCGGGACAGGGGTCGAGCAGTACTTC; CDR3: CASSTSGTGVEQYF
V: TRBV5-4; J: TRBJ2-6; size: .; D: .; DNA: TGTGCCAGCAGCTTACAGGGCTCTGGGGCCAACGTCCTGACTTTC; CDR3: CASSLQGSGANVLTF
V: TRBV12-3/TRBV12-4; J: TRBJ2-1; size: few; D: TRBD2; DNA: TGTGCCAGCAGTCCAGGGAGGGGCAATGAGCAGTTCTTC; CDR3: CASSPGRGNEQFF
V: TRBV30; J: TRBJ1-2; size: .; D: TRBD1; DNA: TGTGCCTGGACCGGACAGGCGGTCTATGGCTACACCTTC; CDR3: CAWTGQAVYGYTF
V: TRBV29-1; J: TRBJ2-3; size: .; D: .; DNA: TGCAGCGTCGACAGGGGCCCTAGCGGAGCTAGCACAGATACGCAGTATTTT; CDR3: CSVDRGPSGASTDTQYF
V: TRBV3-1/TRBV3-2; J: TRBJ1-5; size: .; D: TRBD1; DNA: TGTGCCAGCAGCCGACAGGGCGGCCAGCCCCAGCATTTT; CDR3: CASSRQGGQPQHF
V: TRBV5-4; J: TRBJ2-4; size: .; D: .; DNA: TGTGCCAGCAGCTTGGCTGGGCAGGAAAACATTCAGTACTTC; CDR3: CASSLAGQENIQYF
V: TRBV5-1; J: TRBJ2-1; size: once; D: TRBD2; DNA: TGCGCCAGCAGTTACGGGGGGGCCGTTTTAGATGAGCAGTTCTTC; CDR3: CASSYGGAVLDEQFF
V: TRBV4-1; J: TRBJ2-1; size: .; D: .; DNA: TGCGCCAGCAGCCAAGAACTGGCGGGGGCATGGTACAATGAGCAGTTCTTC; CDR3: CASSQELAGAWYNEQFF
V: TRBV28; J: TRBJ2-2; size: .; D: TRBD2; DNA: TGTGCCAGCAGTGTAATGGGACTAGCGGGGAACACCGGGGAGCTGTTTTTT; CDR3: CASSVMGLAGNTGELFF
V: TRBV28; J: TRBJ2-5; size: .; D: TRBD1; DNA: TGTGCCAGCAGTTCTACAGGGGACGCAGAGACCCAGTACTTC; CDR3: CASSSTGDAETQYF
V: TRBV2; J: TRBJ2-2; size: .; D: .; DNA: TGTGCCAGCAGTGAAGTATCCTCTTACGGGGAGCTGTTTTTT; CDR3: CASSEVSSYGELFF
V: TRBV15; J: TRBJ1-5; size: .; D: .; DNA: TGTGCCACCAGCAGGGCAGGGCTTAGCAATCAGCCCCAGCATTTT; CDR3: CATSRAGLSNQPQHF
V: TRBV5-1; J: TRBJ2-7; size: few; D: .; DNA: TGCGCCAGCAGCTTGGGTGGGACATACTCCTACGAGCAGTACTTC; CDR3: CASSLGGTYSYEQYF
V: TRBV28; J: TRBJ2-2; size: .; D: .; DNA: TGTGCCAGCAGTTTTACGCGGCAGGGGACCGGGGAGCTGTTTTTT; CDR3: CASSFTRQGTGELFF
V: TRBV10-1; J: TRBJ2-7; size: few; D: TRBD1; DNA: TGCGCCAGCAGTGAAGGGACAGGGGGCTACGAGCAGTACTTC; CDR3: CASSEGTGGYEQYF
V: TRBV10-2; J: TRBJ1-1; size: .; D: TRBD1; DNA: TGCGCCAGCAGTACCCAGGGGGACACTGAAGCTTTCTTT; CDR3: CASSTQGDTEAFF
V: TRBV7-2; J: TRBJ2-2; size: .; D: TRBD1; DNA: TGTGCCAGCAGCCCTGGAAGGGGGCGTGGCGGGGAGCTGTTTTTT; CDR3: CASSPGRGRGGELFF
V: TRBV12-3/TRBV12-4; J: TRBJ1-3; size: few; D: .; DNA: TGTGCCAGCACCTCCACAGGGCGAGGATATTTT; CDR3: CASTSTGRGYF
V: TRBV2; J: TRBJ2-3; size: .; D: .; DNA: TGTGCCAGCAGTGTTGTCCCCCCAGGAGATACGCAGTATTTT; CDR3: CASSVVPPGDTQYF
V: TRBV7-9; J: TRBJ1-3; size: many; D: .; DNA: TGTGCCAGCAGCTTAGCGAGCTCTGGAAACACCATATATTTT; CDR3: CASSLASSGNTIYF
V: TRBV9; J: TRBJ1-5; size: .; D: TRBD1; DNA: TGTGCCAGCAGCGGGACAGGGAATAGCAATCAGCCCCAGCATTTT; CDR3: CASSGTGNSNQPQHF
V: TRBV9; J: TRBJ2-1; size: few; D: TRBD2; DNA: TGTGCCAGCAGCGTAGGACTAGCGGCCAATGAGCAGTTCTTC; CDR3: CASSVGLAANEQFF
V: TRBV5-5; J: TRBJ1-1; size: .; D: TRBD1; DNA: TGTGCCAGCAGCTGGACAGGGGGAGAGACTGAAGCTTTCTTT; CDR3: CASSWTGGETEAFF